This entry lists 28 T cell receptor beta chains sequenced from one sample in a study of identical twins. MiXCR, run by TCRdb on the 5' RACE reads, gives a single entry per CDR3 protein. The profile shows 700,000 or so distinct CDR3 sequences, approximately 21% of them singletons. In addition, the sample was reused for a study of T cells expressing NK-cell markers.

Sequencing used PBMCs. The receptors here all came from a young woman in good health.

Here the CDR3 reads CASSVVGESYNEQFF. The CDR3 DNA reads TGTGCCAGCAGCGTAGTGGGGGAATCCTACAATGAGCAGTTCTTC. This sequence joins TRBV9 and TRBJ2-1; D tentatively reads TRBD1 or TRBD2 (5 bases each). V was clipped by 0 bases and J by 1 base, with 8 bases between them. The CDR3 spans 15 residues. Germline CDR1 SGDLS, CDR2 YYNGEE.

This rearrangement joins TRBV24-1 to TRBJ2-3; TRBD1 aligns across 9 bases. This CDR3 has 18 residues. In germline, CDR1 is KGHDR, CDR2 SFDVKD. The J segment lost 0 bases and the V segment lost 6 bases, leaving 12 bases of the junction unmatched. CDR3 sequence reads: CATSPTPGQGGSTDTQYF. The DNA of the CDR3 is TGTGCCACCAGTCCCACACCGGGACAGGGAGGGAGCACAGATACGCAGTATTTT.

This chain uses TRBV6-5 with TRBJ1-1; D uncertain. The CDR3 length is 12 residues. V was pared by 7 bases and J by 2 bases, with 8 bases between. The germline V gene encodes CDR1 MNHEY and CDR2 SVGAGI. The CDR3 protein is CASNTYNTEAFF. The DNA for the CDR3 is TGTGCCAGCAATACTTACAACACTGAAGCTTTCTTT.

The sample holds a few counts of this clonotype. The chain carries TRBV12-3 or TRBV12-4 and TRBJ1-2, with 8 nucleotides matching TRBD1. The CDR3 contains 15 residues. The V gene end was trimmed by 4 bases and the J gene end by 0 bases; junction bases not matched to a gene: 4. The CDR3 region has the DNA TGTGCCAGCAGTTACCAGGGGGCTACTAACTATGGCTACACCTTC. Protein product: CASSYQGATNYGYTF.

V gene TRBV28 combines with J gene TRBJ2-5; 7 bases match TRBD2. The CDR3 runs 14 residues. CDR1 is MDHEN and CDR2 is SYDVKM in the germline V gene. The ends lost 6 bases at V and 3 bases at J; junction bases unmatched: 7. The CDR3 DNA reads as TGTGCCAGCAGAGCGACTAGCCTCGAAGAGACCCAGTACTTC. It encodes CASRATSLEETQYF. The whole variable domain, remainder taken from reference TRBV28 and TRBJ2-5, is DVKVTQSSRYLVKRTGEKVFLECVQDMDHENMFWYRQDPGLGLRLIYFSYDVKMKEKGDIPEGYSVSREKKERFSLILESASTNQTSMYLCASRATSLEETQYFGPGTRLLVL.

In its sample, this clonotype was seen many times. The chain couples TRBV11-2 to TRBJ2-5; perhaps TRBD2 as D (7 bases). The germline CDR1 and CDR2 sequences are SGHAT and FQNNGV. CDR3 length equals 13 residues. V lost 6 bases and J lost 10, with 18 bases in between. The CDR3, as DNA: TGTGCCAGCAGACCTAGCGGAGGGGGGGACCAGTACTTC. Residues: CASRPSGGGDQYF. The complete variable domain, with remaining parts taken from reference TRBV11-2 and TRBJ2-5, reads EAGVAQSPRYKIIEKRQSVAFWCNPISGHATLYWYQQILGQGPKLLIQFQNNGVVDDSQLPKDRFSAERLKGVDSTLKIQPAKLEDSAVYLCASRPSGGGDQYFGPGTRLLVL.

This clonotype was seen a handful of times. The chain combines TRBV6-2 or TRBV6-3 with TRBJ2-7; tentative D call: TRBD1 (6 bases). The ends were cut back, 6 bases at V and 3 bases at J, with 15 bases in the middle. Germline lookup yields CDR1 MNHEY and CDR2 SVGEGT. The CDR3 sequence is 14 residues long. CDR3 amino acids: CASRHTDSFYEQYF. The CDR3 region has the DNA TGTGCCAGCAGACATACGGACAGCTTCTACGAGCAGTACTTC.

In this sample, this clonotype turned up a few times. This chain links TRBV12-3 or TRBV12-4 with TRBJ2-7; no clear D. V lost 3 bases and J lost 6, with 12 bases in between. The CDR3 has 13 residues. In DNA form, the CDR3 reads TGTGCCAGCAGTTTTCTCAGCAGAGTCGAGCAGTACTTC. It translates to CASSFLSRVEQYF.

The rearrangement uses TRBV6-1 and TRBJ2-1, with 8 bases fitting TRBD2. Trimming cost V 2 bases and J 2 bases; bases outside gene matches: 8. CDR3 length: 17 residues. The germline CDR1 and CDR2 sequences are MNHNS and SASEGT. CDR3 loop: CASSELMGGGPYNEQFF. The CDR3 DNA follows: TGTGCCAGCAGTGAACTGATGGGCGGGGGGCCCTACAATGAGCAGTTCTTC.

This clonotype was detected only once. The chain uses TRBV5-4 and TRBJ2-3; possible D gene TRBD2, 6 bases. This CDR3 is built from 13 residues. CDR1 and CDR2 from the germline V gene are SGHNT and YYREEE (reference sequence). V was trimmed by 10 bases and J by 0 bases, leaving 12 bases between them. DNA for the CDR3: TGTGCCGGCGGGGAAACTAGCACAGATACGCAGTATTTT. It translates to CAGGETSTDTQYF.

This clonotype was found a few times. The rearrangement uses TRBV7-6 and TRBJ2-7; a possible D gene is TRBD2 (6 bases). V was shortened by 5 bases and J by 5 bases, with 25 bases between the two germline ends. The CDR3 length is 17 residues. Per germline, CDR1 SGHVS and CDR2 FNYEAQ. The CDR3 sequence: CASSPRRRDPLLHEQYF. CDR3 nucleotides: TGTGCCAGCAGCCCCCGGCGGAGGGATCCCCTTCTCCACGAGCAGTACTTC.

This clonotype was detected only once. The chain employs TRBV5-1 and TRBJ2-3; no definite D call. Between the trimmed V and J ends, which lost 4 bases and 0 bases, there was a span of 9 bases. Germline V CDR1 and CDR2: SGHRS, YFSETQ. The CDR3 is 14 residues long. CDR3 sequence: CASSDSTSTDTQYF. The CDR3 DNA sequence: TGCGCCAGCAGCGATTCGACTAGCACAGATACGCAGTATTTT.

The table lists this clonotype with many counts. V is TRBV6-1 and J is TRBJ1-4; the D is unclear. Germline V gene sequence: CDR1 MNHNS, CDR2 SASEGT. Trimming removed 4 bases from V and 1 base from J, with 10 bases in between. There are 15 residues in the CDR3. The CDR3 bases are TGTGCCAGCAGTGCCTGGTCGGAAACTAATGAAAAACTGTTTTTT. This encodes CASSAWSETNEKLFF.

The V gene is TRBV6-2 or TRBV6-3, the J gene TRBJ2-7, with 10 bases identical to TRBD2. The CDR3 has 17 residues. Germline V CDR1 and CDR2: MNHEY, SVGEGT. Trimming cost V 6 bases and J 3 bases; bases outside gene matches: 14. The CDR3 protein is CASSFNPLAGVDYEQYF. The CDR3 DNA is TGTGCCAGCAGCTTCAATCCCCTAGCGGGAGTTGACTACGAGCAGTACTTC.

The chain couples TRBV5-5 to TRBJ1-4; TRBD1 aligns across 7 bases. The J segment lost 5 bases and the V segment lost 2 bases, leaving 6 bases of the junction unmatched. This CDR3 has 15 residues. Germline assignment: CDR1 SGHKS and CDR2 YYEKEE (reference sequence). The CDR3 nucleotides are TGTGCCAGCAGCTTCCCGACAGGGACGAATGAAAAACTGTTTTTT. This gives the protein CASSFPTGTNEKLFF.

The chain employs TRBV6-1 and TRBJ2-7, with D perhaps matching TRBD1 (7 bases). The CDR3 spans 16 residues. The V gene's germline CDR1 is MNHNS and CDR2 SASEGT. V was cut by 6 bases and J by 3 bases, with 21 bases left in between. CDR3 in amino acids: CASSSPPRQGGYEQYF. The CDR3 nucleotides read TGTGCCAGCAGCTCGCCCCCAAGACAGGGAGGCTACGAGCAGTACTTC.

CDR3 residues: CASSQTGREQFF. In DNA form, the CDR3 reads TGTGCCAGCAGTCAAACAGGGCGGGAGCAGTTCTTC. The rearrangement links TRBV9 to TRBJ2-1; D is possibly TRBD1 (6 bases). CDR3 length: 12 amino acids. Germline CDR1 reads SGDLS; CDR2 reads YYNGEE. Trimming took off 5 bases at V and 10 bases at J, with 13 bases between the two ends.

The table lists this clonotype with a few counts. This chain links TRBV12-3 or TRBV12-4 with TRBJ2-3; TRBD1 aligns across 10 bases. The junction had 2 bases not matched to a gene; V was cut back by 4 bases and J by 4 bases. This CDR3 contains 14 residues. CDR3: CASSWDRGADTQYF. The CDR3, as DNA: TGTGCCAGCAGTTGGGACAGGGGAGCAGATACGCAGTATTTT.

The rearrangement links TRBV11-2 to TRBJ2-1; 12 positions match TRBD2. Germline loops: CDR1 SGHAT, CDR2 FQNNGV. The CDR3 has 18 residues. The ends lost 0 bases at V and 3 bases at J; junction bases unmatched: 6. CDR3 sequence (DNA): TGTGCCAGCAGCTTAGAGGCTAGCGGGAGGGCCGTCTACAATGAGCAGTTCTTC. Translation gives CASSLEASGRAVYNEQFF.

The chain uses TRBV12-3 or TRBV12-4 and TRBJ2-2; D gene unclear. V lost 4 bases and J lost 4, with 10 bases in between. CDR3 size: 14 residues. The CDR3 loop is CASSSYGSTGELFF. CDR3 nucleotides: TGTGCCAGCAGTTCTTATGGCAGCACCGGGGAGCTGTTTTTT.

The CDR3 DNA reads TGTGCCAGCAGCTTCCGGGGTTATGAGCAGTTCTTC. Translated, it gives CASSFRGYEQFF. The chain is built from TRBV5-5 and TRBJ2-1; a possible D gene is TRBD2 (5 bases). Germline loops: CDR1 SGHKS, CDR2 YYEKEE (reference sequence). This CDR3 is 12 amino acids long. Deletions cut 2 bases from V and 8 bases from J, with 8 bases between.

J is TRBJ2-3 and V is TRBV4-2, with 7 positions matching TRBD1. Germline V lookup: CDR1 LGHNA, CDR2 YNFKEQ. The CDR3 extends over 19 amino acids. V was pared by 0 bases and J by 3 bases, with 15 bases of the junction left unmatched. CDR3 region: CASSQDHSRQGIRTDTQYF. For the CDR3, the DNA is TGTGCCAGCAGCCAAGATCACTCCCGACAGGGCATACGGACAGATACGCAGTATTTT.

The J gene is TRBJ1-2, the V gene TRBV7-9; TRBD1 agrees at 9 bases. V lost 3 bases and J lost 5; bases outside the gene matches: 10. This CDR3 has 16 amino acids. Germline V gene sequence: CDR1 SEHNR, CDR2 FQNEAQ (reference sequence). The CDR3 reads CASSFIKDRGGYGYTF. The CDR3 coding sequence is TGTGCCAGCAGCTTCATCAAGGACAGGGGAGGGTATGGCTACACCTTC.

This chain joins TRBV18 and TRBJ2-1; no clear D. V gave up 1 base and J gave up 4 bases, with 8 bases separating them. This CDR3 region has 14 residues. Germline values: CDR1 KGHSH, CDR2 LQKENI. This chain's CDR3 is CASSPLSTYNEQFF. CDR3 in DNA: TGTGCCAGCTCACCACTAAGCACTTACAATGAGCAGTTCTTC.

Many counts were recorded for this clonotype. The CDR3, as DNA: TGCAGTGCTAGAGATCTCACCACTGAAGCTTTCTTT. Encoded protein: CSARDLTTEAFF. The rearrangement uses TRBV20-1 and TRBJ1-1, with no clear D. The CDR3 consists of 12 residues. The germline V gene has CDR1 DFQATT and CDR2 SNEGSKA (reference sequence). Deletions cut 0 bases from V and 4 bases from J, with 6 bases between.

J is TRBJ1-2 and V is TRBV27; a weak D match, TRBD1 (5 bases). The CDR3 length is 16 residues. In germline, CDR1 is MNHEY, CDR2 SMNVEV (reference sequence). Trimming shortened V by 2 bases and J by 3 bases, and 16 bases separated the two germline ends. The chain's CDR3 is CASSLGPRGTDYGYTF. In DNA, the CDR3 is TGTGCCAGCAGTTTAGGCCCCAGAGGGACGGACTATGGCTACACCTTC.

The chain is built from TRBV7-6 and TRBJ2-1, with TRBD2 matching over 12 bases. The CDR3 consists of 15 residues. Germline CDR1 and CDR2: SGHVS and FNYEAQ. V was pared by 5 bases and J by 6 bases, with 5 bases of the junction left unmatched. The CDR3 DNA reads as TGTGCCAGCAGCAAACAGGGACTAGCGGGCAATGAGCAGTTCTTC. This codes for CASSKQGLAGNEQFF.

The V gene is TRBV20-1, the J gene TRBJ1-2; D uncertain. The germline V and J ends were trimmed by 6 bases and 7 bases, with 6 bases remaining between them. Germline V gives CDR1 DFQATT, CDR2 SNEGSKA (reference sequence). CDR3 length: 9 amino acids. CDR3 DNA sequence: TGCAGTGCCCGGACTGGCTACACCTTC. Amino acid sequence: CSARTGYTF.